The clone carrying this T cell receptor beta chain has a handful of counts. The antigen is undetermined. The source of the sample is a study of cytomegalovirus exposure and HLA in healthy donors. The overall study: Early release data held roughly 90 million unique TCRs from HLA-typed donors.

The PCR made use of 60 Vbeta and 13 Jbeta primers. Source study methods: Around 10 million of the 80 million or so unique TCR beta chains counted in a later analysis were shared. Using immunoSEQ multiplex PCR, the repertoire was profiled, and TCRdb retains in-frame clones only, with some absent. Clone size and V and J calls were adopted from that table, with D and trimming inferred from the DNA. The profile shows around 100,000 clones, 65% to 90% of them singletons. Notes on the study in general: In the analysis, some V segments, TRBV6-2 and TRBV6-3 included, were excluded as indistinguishable.

This CDR3 spans 14 amino acids. Germline V gene data show CDR1 as SGHVS and CDR2 as FNYEAQ. Losses at the gene ends were 6 bases for V and 6 bases for J; bases not matched to a gene: 8. It was healthy bone marrow donors who served as donors. The chain joins TRBV7-6 to TRBJ1-2, with TRBD1 matching 9 bases. This receptor was taken from a man aged 25-40 years in good health and CMV-seropositive. The material sequenced was PBMCs. The CDR3 DNA reads as TGTGCCAGCAGTTCCACAGGGGGCAAGAATGGCTACACCTTC. Translating gives CASSSTGGKNGYTF.